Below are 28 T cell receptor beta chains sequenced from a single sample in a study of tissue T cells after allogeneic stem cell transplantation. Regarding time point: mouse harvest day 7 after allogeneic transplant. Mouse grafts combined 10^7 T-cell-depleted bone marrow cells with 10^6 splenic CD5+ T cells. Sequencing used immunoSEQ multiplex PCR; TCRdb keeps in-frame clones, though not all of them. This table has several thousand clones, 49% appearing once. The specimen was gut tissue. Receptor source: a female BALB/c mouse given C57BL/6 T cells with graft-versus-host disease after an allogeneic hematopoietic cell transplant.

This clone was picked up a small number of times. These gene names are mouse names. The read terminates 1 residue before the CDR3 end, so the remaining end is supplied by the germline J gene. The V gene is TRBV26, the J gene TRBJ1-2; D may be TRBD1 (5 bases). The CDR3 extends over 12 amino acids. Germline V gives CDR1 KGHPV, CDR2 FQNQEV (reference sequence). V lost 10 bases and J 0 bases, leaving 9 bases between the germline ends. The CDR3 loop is CATRAANSDYTF. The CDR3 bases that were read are TGTGCCACCAGGGCTGCAAACTCCGACTACACC.

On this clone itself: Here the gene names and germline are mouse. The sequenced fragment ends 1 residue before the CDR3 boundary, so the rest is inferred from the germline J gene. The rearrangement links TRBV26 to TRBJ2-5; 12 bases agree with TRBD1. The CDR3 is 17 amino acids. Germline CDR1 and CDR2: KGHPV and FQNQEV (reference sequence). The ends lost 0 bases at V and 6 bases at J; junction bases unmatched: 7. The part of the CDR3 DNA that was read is TGTGCCAGCAGTCTGTCGACAGGGGGACAGGGGGCCGACACCCAGTAC. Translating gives CASSLSTGGQGADTQY. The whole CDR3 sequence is CASSLSTGGQGADTQYF. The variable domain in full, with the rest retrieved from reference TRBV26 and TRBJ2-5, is NSKVIQTPRYLVKGQGQKAKMRCIPEKGHPVVFWYQQNKNNEFKFLINFQNQEVLQQIDMTEKRFSAECPSNSPCSLEIQSSEAGDSALYLCASSLSTGGQGADTQYFGPGTRLLVL.

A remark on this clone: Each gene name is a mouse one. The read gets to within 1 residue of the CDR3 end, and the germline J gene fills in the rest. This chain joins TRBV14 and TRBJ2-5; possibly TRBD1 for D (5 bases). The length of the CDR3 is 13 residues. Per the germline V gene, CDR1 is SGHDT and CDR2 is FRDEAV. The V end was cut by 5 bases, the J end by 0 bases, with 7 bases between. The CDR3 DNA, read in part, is TGTGCCAGCAGCCCAGGGAACCAAGACACCCAGTAC. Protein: CASSPGNQDTQY. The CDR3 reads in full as CASSPGNQDTQYF.

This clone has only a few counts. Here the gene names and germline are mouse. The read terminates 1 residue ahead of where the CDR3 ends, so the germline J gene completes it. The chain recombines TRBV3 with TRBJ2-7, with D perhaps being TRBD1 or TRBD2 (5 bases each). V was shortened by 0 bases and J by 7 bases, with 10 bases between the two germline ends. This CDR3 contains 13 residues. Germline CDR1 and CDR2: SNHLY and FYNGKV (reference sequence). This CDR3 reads CASSLAGAREQYF. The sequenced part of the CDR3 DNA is TGTGCCAGCAGCTTAGCAGGGGCTAGGGAACAGTAC.

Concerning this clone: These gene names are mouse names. The CDR3 DNA, read in part, is TGTGCCAGCAGTCACAGGGTGGGCACAGAAGTCTTC. This encodes CASSHRVGTEVF. The entire CDR3 is CASSHRVGTEVFF. V gene TRBV26 combines with J gene TRBJ1-1; D perhaps matches TRBD1 (6 bases). The CDR3 end is not reached by the read, which stops 1 residue before it; the germline J gene fills it in. V was cut by 4 bases and J by 4 bases, with 10 bases left in between. Looked up from germline, CDR1 is KGHPV and CDR2 is FQNQEV (reference sequence). There are 13 residues in the CDR3.

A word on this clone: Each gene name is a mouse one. CDR3 residues: CASSPPSQNTLYF. The sequenced CDR3 bases are TGTGCCAGCAGCCCCCCTAGTCAAAACACCTTGTAC. The chain joins TRBV3 to TRBJ2-4, with D hard to call. Read sequence stops 1 residue before the CDR3 end, and the germline J gene provides the missing end. The CDR3 spans 13 residues. Between the trimmed V and J ends, which lost 5 bases and 0 bases, there was a span of 6 bases. Germline CDR1 is SNHLY and CDR2 is FYNGKV (reference sequence).

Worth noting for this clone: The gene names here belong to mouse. The sequenced part of the CDR3 DNA is TGCTCCAGCAGTCAATCTGGGGGGGCGCCTGCTGAGCAGTTC. Translated, it gives CSSSQSGGAPAEQF. The full-length CDR3 reads as CSSSQSGGAPAEQFF. The gene calls are TRBV23 and TRBJ2-1; the D call TRBD2 from the table was never checked on the DNA. The read terminates 1 residue before the CDR3 end, so the remaining end is supplied by the germline J gene. This CDR3 has 15 residues. Germline-derived CDR1 and CDR2 are KGHTA and FQNQQP.

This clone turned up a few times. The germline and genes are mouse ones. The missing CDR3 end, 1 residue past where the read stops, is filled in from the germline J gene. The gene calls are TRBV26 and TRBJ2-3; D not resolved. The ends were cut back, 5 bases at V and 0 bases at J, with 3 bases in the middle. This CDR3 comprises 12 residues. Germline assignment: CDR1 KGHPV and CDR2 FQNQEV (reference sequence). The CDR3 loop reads CASSYSAETLYF. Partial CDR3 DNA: TGTGCCAGCAGTTACAGTGCAGAAACGCTGTAT.

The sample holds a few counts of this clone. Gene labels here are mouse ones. CDR3 loop: CASSLHTGQLYF. The CDR3 DNA, read in part, is TGTGCCAGCAGTCTACACACCGGGCAGCTCTAC. The chain links TRBV26 to TRBJ2-2, with D uncertain. Sequencing ends 1 residue short of the CDR3 end; the germline J gene provides the rest. V was cut by 3 bases and J by 3 bases, with 2 bases left in between. CDR1 is KGHPV and CDR2 is FQNQEV in the germline V gene (reference sequence). The CDR3 totals 12 residues.

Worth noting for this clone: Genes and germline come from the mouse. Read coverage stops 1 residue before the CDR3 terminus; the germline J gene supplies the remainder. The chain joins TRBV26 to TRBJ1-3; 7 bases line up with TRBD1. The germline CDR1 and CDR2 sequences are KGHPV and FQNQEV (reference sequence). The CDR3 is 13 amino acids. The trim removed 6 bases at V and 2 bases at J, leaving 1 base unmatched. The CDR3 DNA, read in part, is TGTGCCAGCAGGACAGGGCCTGGAAATACGCTCTAT. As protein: CASRTGPGNTLY. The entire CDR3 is CASRTGPGNTLYF.

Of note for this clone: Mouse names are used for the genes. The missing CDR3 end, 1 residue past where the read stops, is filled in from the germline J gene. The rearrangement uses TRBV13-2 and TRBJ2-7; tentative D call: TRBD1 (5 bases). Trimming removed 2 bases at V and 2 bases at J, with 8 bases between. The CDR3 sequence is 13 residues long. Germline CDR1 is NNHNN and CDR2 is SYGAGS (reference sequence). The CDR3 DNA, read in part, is TGTGCCAGCGGTGACGGACACCCCTATGAACAGTAC. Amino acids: CASGDGHPYEQY. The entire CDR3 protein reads CASGDGHPYEQYF.

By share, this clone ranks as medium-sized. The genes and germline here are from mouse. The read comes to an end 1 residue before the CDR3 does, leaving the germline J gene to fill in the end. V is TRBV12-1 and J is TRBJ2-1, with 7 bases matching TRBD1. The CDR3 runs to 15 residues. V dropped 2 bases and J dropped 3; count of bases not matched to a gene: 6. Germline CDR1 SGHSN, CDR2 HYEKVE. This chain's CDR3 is CASSPHRGGYAEQFF. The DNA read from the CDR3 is TGTGCCAGCTCTCCCCACAGGGGTGGCTATGCTGAGCAGTTC.

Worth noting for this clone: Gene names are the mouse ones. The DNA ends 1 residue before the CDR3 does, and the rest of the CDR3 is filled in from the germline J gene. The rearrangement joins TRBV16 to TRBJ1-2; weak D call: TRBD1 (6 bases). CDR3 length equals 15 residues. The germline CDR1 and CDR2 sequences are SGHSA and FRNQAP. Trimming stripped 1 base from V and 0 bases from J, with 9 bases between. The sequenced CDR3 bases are TGTGCAAGCAGCTTAGTAAGACAGGCAAACTCCGACTACACC. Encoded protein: CASSLVRQANSDYT. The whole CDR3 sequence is CASSLVRQANSDYTF. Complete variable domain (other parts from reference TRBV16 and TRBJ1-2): NAGVIQTPRHKVTGKGQEATLWCEPISGHSAVFWYRQTIVQGLEFLTYFRNQAPIDDSGMPKERFSAQMPNQSHSTLKIQSTQPQDSAVYLCASSLVRQANSDYTFGSGTRLLVI.

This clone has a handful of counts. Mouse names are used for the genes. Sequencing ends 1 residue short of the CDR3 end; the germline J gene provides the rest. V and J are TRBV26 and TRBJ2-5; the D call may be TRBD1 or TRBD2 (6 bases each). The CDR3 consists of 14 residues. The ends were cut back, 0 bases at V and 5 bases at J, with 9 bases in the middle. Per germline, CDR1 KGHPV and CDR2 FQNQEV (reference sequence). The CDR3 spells CASSLSGAGDTQYF. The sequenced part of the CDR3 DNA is TGTGCCAGCAGTCTGTCGGGGGCGGGAGACACCCAGTAC.

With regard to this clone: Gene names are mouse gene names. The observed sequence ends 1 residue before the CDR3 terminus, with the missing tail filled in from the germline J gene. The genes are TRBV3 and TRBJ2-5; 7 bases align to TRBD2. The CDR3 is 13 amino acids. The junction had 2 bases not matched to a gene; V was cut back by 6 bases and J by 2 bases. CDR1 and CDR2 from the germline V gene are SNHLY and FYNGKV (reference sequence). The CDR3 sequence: CASSSGGQDTQYF. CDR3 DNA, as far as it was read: TGTGCCAGCAGTTCTGGGGGCCAAGACACCCAGTAC.

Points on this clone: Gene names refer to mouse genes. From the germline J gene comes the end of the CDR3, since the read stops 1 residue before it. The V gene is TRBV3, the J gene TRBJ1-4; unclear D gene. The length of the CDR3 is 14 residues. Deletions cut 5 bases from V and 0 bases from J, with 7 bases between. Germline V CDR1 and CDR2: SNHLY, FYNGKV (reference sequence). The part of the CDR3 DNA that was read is TGTGCCAGCAGCGCCAGAATTTCCAACGAAAGATTATTT. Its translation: CASSARISNERLF. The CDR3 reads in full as CASSARISNERLFF.

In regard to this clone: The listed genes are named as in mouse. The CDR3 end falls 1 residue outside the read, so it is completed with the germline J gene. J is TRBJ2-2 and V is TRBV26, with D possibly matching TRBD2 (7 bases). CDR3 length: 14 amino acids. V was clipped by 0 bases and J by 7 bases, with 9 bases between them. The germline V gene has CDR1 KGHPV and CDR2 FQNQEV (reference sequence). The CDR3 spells CASSLSGGLGQLYF. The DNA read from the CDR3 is TGTGCCAGCAGTCTGTCAGGGGGGCTCGGGCAGCTCTAC.

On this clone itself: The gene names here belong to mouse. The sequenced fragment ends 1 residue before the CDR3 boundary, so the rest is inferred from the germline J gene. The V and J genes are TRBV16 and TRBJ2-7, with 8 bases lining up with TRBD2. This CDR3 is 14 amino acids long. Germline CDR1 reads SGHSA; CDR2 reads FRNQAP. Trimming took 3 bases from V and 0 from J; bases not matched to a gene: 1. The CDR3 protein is CASSLTGVSYEQYF. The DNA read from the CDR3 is TGTGCAAGCAGCTTGACTGGGGTCTCCTATGAACAGTAC.

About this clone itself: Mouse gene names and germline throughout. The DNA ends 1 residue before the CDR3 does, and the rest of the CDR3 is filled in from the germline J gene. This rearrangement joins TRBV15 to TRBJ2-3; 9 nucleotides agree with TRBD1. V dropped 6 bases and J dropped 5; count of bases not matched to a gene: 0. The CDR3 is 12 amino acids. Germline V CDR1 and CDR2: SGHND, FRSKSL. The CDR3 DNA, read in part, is TGTGCCAGCAGGGGACAGGGAGAAACGCTGTAT. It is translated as CASRGQGETLY. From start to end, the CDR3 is CASRGQGETLYF.

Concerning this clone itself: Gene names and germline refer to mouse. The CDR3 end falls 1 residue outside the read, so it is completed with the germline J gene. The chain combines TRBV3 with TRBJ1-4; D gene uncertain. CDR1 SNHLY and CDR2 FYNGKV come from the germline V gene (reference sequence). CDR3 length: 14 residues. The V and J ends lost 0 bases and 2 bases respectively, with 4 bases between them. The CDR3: CASSLAGSNERLFF. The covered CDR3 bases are TGTGCCAGCAGCTTAGCAGGGTCCAACGAAAGATTATTT. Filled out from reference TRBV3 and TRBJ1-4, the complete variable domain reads GPKVLQIPSHQIIDMGQMVTLNCDPVSNHLYFYWYKQILGQQMEFLVNFYNGKVMEKSKLFKDQFSVERPDGSYFTLKIQPTALEDSAVYFCASSLAGSNERLFFGHGTKLSVL.

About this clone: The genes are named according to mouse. The covered CDR3 bases are TGTGCCAGCAGCCAAGTGGGGTTCGGGGCTGAGCAGTTC. Amino acid sequence: CASSQVGFGAEQF. The whole CDR3 is CASSQVGFGAEQFF. The rearrangement joins TRBV5 to TRBJ2-1, with a tentative D call TRBD2 (5 bases). The read stops 1 residue short of the end of the CDR3; the missing end is completed from the germline J gene. V shed 1 base and J shed 7 bases, with 11 bases lying between them. Per germline, CDR1 LGHNA and CDR2 YNLKQL (reference sequence). The CDR3 is made up of 14 amino acids.

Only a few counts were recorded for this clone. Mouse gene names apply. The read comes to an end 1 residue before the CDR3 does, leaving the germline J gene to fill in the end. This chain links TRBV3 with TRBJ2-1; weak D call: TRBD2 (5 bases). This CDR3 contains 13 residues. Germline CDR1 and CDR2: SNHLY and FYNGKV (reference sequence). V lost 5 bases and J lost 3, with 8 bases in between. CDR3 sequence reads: CASSEWGYAEQFF. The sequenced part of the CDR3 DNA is TGTGCCAGCAGCGAGTGGGGCTATGCTGAGCAGTTC.

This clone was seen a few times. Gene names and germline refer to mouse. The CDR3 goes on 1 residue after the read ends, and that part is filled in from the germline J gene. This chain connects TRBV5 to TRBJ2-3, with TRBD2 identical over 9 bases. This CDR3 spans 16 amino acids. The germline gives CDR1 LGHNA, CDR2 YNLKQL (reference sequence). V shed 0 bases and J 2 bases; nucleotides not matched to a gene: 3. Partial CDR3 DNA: TGTGCCAGCAGCCAAGAACTGGGGGGACATGCAGAAACGCTGTAT. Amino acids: CASSQELGGHAETLY. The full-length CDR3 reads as CASSQELGGHAETLYF.

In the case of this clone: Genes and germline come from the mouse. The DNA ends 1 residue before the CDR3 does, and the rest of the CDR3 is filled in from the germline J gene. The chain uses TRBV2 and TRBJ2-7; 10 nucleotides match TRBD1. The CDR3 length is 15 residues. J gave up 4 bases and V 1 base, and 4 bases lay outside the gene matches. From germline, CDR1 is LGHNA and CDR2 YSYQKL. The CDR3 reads CASSQVMDRGYEQYF. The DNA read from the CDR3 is TGTGCCAGCAGCCAAGTGATGGACAGGGGGTATGAACAGTAC.

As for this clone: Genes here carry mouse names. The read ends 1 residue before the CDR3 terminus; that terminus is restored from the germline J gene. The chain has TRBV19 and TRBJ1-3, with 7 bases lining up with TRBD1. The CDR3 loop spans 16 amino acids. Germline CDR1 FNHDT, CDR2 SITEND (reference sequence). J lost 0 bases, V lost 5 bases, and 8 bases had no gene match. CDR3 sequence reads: CASSLRDSRSGNTLYF. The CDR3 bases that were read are TGTGCCAGCAGCCTCCGGGACAGCCGTTCTGGAAATACGCTCTAT. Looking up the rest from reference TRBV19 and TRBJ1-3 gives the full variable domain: GGIITQTPKFLIGQEGQKLTLKCQQNFNHDTMYWYRQDSGKGLRLIYYSITENDLQKGDLSEGYDASREKKSSFSLTVTSAQKNEMAVFLCASSLRDSRSGNTLYFGEGSRLIVV.

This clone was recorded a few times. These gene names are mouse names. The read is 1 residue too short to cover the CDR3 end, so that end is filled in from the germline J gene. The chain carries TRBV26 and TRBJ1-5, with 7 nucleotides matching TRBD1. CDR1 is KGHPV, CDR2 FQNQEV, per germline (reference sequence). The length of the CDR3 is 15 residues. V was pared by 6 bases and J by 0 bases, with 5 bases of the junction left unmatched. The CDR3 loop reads CASSPWDSNNQAPLF. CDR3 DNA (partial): TGTGCCAGCAGCCCTTGGGACAGTAACAACCAGGCTCCGCTT.

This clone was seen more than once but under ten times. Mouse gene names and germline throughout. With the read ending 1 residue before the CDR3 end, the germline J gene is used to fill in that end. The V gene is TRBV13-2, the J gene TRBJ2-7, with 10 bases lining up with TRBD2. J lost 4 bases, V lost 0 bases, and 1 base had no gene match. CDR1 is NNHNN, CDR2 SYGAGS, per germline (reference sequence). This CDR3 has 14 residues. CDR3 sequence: CASGDVDWGYEQYF. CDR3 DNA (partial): TGTGCCAGCGGTGATGTGGACTGGGGGTATGAACAGTAC.

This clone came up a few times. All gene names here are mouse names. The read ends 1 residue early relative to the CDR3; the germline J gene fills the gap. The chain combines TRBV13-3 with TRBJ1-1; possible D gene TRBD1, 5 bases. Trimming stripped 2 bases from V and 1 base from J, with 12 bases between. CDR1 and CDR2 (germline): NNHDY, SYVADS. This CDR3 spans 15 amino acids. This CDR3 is CASSEPGGGNTEVFF. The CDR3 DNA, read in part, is TGTGCCAGCAGTGAGCCCGGGGGAGGGAACACAGAAGTCTTC.